Listed below are T cell receptor beta chains from one sample, sequenced in a study of T-cell reconstitution after alpha-beta-depleted transplantation in children. TCRdb passed the PCR reads through MiXCR, listing each CDR3 protein once. The sample consists of 500,000 to 750,000 distinct CDR3 sequences, around 27% of them appearing once. The sequencing used PBMCs, collected before TCRalphabeta/CD19-depleted stem cell transplant. The receptor set was obtained from a boy younger than two with Wiskott-Aldrich syndrome, due to receive a stem cell transplant. Both conserved end residues are part of each CDR3. The D gene is left open where the match is weak. Clone size is not always given. Where it is, it says once, few, many or a class for expanded clones.

V,J,D,size,CDR3,DNA
TRBV6-2/TRBV6-3,TRBJ2-1,-,few,CASSLRSGKVLGNEQFF,TGTGCCAGCAGCTTGCGGTCAGGGAAGGTATTGGGCAATGAGCAGTTCTTC
TRBV29-1,TRBJ2-7,TRBD2,-,CSVGLAGTYEQYF,TGCAGCGTTGGACTAGCGGGTACCTACGAGCAGTACTTC
TRBV5-1,TRBJ1-5,-,-,CASSQGNNQPQHF,TGCGCCAGCAGCCAGGGGAACAATCAGCCCCAGCATTTT
TRBV7-9,TRBJ2-3,TRBD2,few,CASSLGGRAGTDTQYF,TGTGCCAGCAGCTTAGGAGGGAGGGCCGGGACAGATACGCAGTATTTT
TRBV7-6,TRBJ1-1,-,-,CASSLALAGLTEGGTEAFF,TGTGCCAGCAGCTTAGCCCTTGCAGGGCTTACGGAGGGAGGCACTGAAGCTTTCTTT
TRBV5-1,TRBJ2-3,-,few,CASSWRRSSTDTQYF,TGCGCCAGCAGCTGGAGGAGATCGAGCACAGATACGCAGTATTTT
TRBV6-2/TRBV6-3,TRBJ2-7,TRBD2,-,CASSNGRDEQYF,TGTGCCAGCAGTAATGGGAGGGACGAGCAGTACTTC
TRBV20-1,TRBJ1-3,TRBD1,few,CSAKGQGAATGNTIYF,TGCAGTGCTAAGGGACAGGGGGCAGCGACTGGAAACACCATATATTTT
TRBV5-1,TRBJ2-1,-,few,CASSLEGHTDQFF,TGCGCCAGCAGCTTGGAAGGGCACACGGACCAGTTCTTC
TRBV12-3/TRBV12-4,TRBJ1-1,TRBD1,-,CASSLPPGGTEAFF,TGTGCCAGCAGTTTGCCGCCAGGGGGCACTGAAGCTTTCTTT
TRBV5-1,TRBJ2-1,TRBD2,-,CASSQSGRAPEQFF,TGCGCCAGCAGCCAAAGCGGGAGGGCCCCTGAGCAGTTCTTC
TRBV6-1,TRBJ1-1,-,few,CASTSGTLNTEAFF,TGTGCCAGCACCTCCGGGACACTGAACACTGAAGCTTTCTTT
TRBV5-5,TRBJ2-2,TRBD2,many,CASSLAAGGLANTGELFF,TGTGCCAGCAGCTTGGCGGCGGGGGGGCTTGCTAACACCGGGGAGCTGTTTTTT
TRBV9,TRBJ2-3,TRBD1,few,CASSVEGTGRAADTQYF,TGTGCCAGCAGCGTAGAGGGGACAGGGAGGGCGGCAGATACGCAGTATTTT
TRBV3-1,TRBJ2-2,-,few,CASSPLATSNTGELFF,TGTGCCAGCAGCCCACTAGCTACTTCGAACACCGGGGAGCTGTTTTTT
TRBV11-2,TRBJ2-3,-,-,CASSGRTAADTQYF,TGTGCCAGCAGCGGCCGGACGGCTGCAGATACGCAGTATTTT
TRBV5-1,TRBJ2-1,TRBD2,-,CASSLGGGLAGGNEQFF,TGCGCCAGCAGCTTGGGAGGTGGCCTAGCGGGAGGGAATGAGCAGTTCTTC
TRBV11-2,TRBJ2-1,-,once,CASSPQGWGLASYNEQFF,TGTGCCAGCAGCCCCCAGGGTTGGGGCTTGGCTTCCTACAATGAGCAGTTCTTC
TRBV20-1,TRBJ2-7,-,few,CSARDLSGPYEQYF,TGCAGTGCTAGAGATTTGAGTGGACCATACGAGCAGTACTTC
TRBV7-9,TRBJ1-2,TRBD1,many,CASSAGQGYGYTF,TGTGCCAGCAGCGCGGGACAGGGCTATGGCTACACCTTC
TRBV20-1,TRBJ2-3,TRBD2,few,CSARPSGRATDTQYF,TGCAGTGCTAGACCAAGCGGGAGGGCCACAGATACGCAGTATTTT
TRBV20-1,TRBJ2-2,TRBD2,few,CSARLFSGLAGDTGELFF,TGCAGTGCTAGACTCTTCTCTGGGCTAGCGGGAGATACCGGGGAGCTGTTTTTT
TRBV20-1,TRBJ2-3,-,few,CSARTPAGADTQYF,TGCAGTGCTAGGACCCCAGCCGGAGCAGATACGCAGTATTTT
TRBV5-1,TRBJ2-3,TRBD1,-,CASSLSGGAPDTQYF,TGCGCCAGCAGCTTATCAGGGGGCGCCCCAGATACGCAGTATTTT
TRBV28,TRBJ2-1,TRBD2,few,CASRTSGDASYNEQFF,TGTGCCAGCAGGACTAGCGGGGATGCCTCCTACAATGAGCAGTTCTTC
TRBV25-1,TRBJ2-1,-,-,CATGADVSNEQFF,TGTGCCACGGGGGCCGATGTCAGCAATGAGCAGTTCTTC
TRBV12-3/TRBV12-4,TRBJ2-5,TRBD2,-,CASRPSGAGGGETQYF,TGTGCCAGCAGACCCAGTGGAGCGGGAGGTGGAGAGACCCAGTACTTC
TRBV20-1,TRBJ2-5,-,-,CSAPSGFQETQYF,TGCAGTGCCCCCTCCGGGTTCCAAGAGACCCAGTACTTC
TRBV5-1,TRBJ2-7,TRBD1,-,CASNRGQGALLTSYEQYF,TGCGCCAGCAACCGGGGACAGGGGGCTCTATTGACCTCCTACGAGCAGTACTTC
TRBV30,TRBJ2-6,TRBD2,-,CAWGIIAGGYLTF,TGTGCCTGGGGTATAATAGCGGGAGGCTACTTGACTTTC
TRBV14,TRBJ2-7,TRBD1,-,CASSLFRTGISSEQYF,TGTGCCAGCAGCCTGTTTCGGACAGGGATATCGAGCGAGCAGTACTTC
TRBV5-1,TRBJ1-2,TRBD1,-,CASGKGQGIYGYTF,TGCGCCAGCGGCAAGGGACAGGGCATCTATGGCTACACCTTC
TRBV6-1,TRBJ2-2,TRBD1,-,CASSGRDRGYGGELFF,TGTGCCAGCAGTGGCCGGGACAGGGGGTATGGCGGGGAGCTGTTTTTT
TRBV29-1,TRBJ2-3,TRBD2,-,CSVVWREGRGTDTQYF,TGCAGCGTTGTGTGGCGGGAGGGCCGAGGCACAGATACGCAGTATTTT
TRBV20-1,TRBJ2-2,-,-,CSARRTLNTGELFF,TGCAGTGCTAGACGGACATTGAACACCGGGGAGCTGTTTTTT
TRBV20-1,TRBJ1-1,TRBD1,few,CSARDPQGGWSTEAFF,TGCAGTGCTAGAGATCCGCAGGGGGGCTGGAGCACTGAAGCTTTCTTT
TRBV10-1,TRBJ2-5,TRBD1,-,CASSGDRGPETQYF,TGCGCCAGCAGCGGGGACAGGGGGCCGGAGACCCAGTACTTC
TRBV20-1,TRBJ2-3,TRBD2,once,CSAISGTSGRAVNTQYF,TGCAGTGCTATTTCCGGGACTAGCGGGAGGGCCGTAAATACGCAGTATTTT
TRBV5-1,TRBJ2-1,-,-,CASSLGAAVSSYNEQFF,TGCGCCAGCAGCTTGGGCGCGGCGGTTAGCTCCTACAATGAGCAGTTCTTC
TRBV3-1,TRBJ2-7,TRBD2,-,CASSHLAVSYEQYF,TGTGCCAGCAGCCATCTAGCGGTATCCTACGAGCAGTACTTC
TRBV11-2,TRBJ2-2,TRBD1,-,CASSIDLDRGLTGELFF,TGTGCCAGCAGCATTGACCTGGACAGGGGGCTCACCGGGGAGCTGTTTTTT
TRBV6-5,TRBJ1-1,-,-,CASSCSVGTMNTEAFF,TGTGCCAGCAGTTGCTCGGTGGGGACCATGAACACTGAAGCTTTCTTT
TRBV5-1,TRBJ2-6,-,-,CASSLALGGIGLRELSGANVLTF,TGCGCCAGCAGCTTGGCCCTAGGGGGTATCGGGTTGCGGGAGTTATCTGGGGCCAACGTCCTGACTTTC
TRBV20-1,TRBJ2-5,TRBD2,-,CSAAPSGTETQYF,TGCAGTGCCGCCCCTAGCGGGACCGAGACCCAGTACTTC
TRBV20-1,TRBJ2-7,-,-,CSVGWVEPYEQYF,TGCAGTGTTGGTTGGGTAGAACCTTACGAGCAGTACTTC
TRBV9,TRBJ2-5,-,-,CASSVGASGRTRQYF,TGTGCCAGCAGCGTAGGGGCGAGTGGACGAACGCGACAGTACTTC
TRBV20-1,TRBJ2-3,TRBD2,-,CSAQGLARGDTQYF,TGCAGTGCCCAGGGACTAGCGCGAGGAGATACGCAGTATTTT
TRBV19,TRBJ2-5,-,few,CASRLLESETQYF,TGTGCCAGTAGACTACTGGAATCGGAGACCCAGTACTTC
TRBV7-2,TRBJ2-3,-,-,CASSLGRRDTQYF,TGTGCCAGCAGCTTGGGGCGGAGAGATACGCAGTATTTT
TRBV12-3/TRBV12-4,TRBJ2-3,-,-,CASTVYGGGLGEYF,TGTGCCAGCACGGTATACGGAGGGGGCCTGGGAGAGTATTTT
TRBV27,TRBJ1-2,-,-,CASSKQGDGYTF,TGTGCCAGCAGTAAACAGGGTGATGGCTACACCTTC
TRBV2,TRBJ2-7,TRBD2,few,CATRTSGRALGEQYF,TGTGCCACCCGGACTAGCGGGAGGGCCTTAGGAGAGCAGTACTTC
TRBV12-3/TRBV12-4,TRBJ2-3,TRBD2,-,CASSLDLGGRTTDTQYF,TGTGCCAGCAGTTTAGATCTAGGCGGGAGGACCACAGATACGCAGTATTTT
TRBV10-3,TRBJ2-1,-,few,CAISEESGHPSNEQFF,TGTGCCATCAGTGAGGAATCGGGACACCCCTCCAATGAGCAGTTCTTC
TRBV13,TRBJ2-7,TRBD1,-,CASSRTGKSYEQYF,TGTGCCAGCAGCAGGACAGGAAAATCCTACGAGCAGTACTTC
TRBV4-1,TRBJ2-7,-,few,CASSQRGIPWEQYF,TGCGCCAGCAGCCAAAGAGGGATCCCGTGGGAGCAGTACTTC
TRBV12-3/TRBV12-4,TRBJ2-7,TRBD2,-,CASSLKSGSSYKQYF,TGTGCCAGCAGTCTAAAAAGCGGGAGCTCCTACAAGCAGTACTTC